Following are 22 T cell receptor beta chains from one sample sequenced in a study of cytomegalovirus exposure and HLA in healthy donors. It was with 60 Vbeta and 13 Jbeta primers that the PCR ran. Assay used: immunoSEQ multiplex PCR; TCRdb lists only in-frame clones, some missing. Of tens of thousands of clones listed, 70% to 75% were seen once; the top ten hold approximately 6%. The sequencing input was PBMCs. These receptors originate from a woman aged 45-65 years in good health and CMV-seropositive.

V usage is TRBV7-9 and J usage is TRBJ1-5, with 8 bases fitting TRBD1. The J segment lost 6 bases and the V segment lost 2 bases, leaving 3 bases of the junction unmatched. The CDR3 runs 14 residues. The germline CDR1 and CDR2 sequences are SEHNR and FQNEAQ (reference sequence). This CDR3 reads CASSLPGGGQPQHF. The CDR3, as DNA: TGTGCCAGCAGCTTACCAGGGGGCGGTCAGCCCCAGCATTTT.

The rearrangement uses TRBV5-6 and TRBJ2-7; 10 positions agree with TRBD1. The junction had 2 bases not matched to a gene; V was cut back by 6 bases and J by 5 bases. The CDR3 is 12 residues long. Germline assignment: CDR1 SGHDT and CDR2 YYEEEE. This CDR3 reads CASTGQGDEQYF. CDR3 sequence (DNA): TGTGCCAGCACCGGACAGGGGGACGAGCAGTACTTC.

The rearrangement joins TRBV6-1 to TRBJ2-7, with TRBD2 matching over 7 bases. With V trimmed by 3 bases and J by 7 bases, 9 bases remained unmatched. The CDR3 loop spans 14 amino acids. Per the germline V gene, CDR1 is MNHNS and CDR2 is SASEGT. The CDR3 DNA reads TGTGCCAGCAGTGAGGGAGGGCAGGGATGGGAGCAGTACTTC. It encodes CASSEGGQGWEQYF.

Only one count was recorded for this clone. This chain joins TRBV7-3 and TRBJ2-5; 7 bases match TRBD2. From germline, CDR1 is SGHTA and CDR2 FQGTGA. This CDR3 comprises 15 residues. The V and J ends lost 3 bases and 4 bases, in that order; junction bases with no gene match: 8. CDR3 sequence reads: CASSFSSGRGETQYF. The CDR3 nucleotides are TGTGCCAGCAGCTTCAGTAGCGGGCGCGGAGAGACCCAGTACTTC.

The chain has TRBV28 and TRBJ1-1; 10 bases agree with TRBD1. Germline V gene sequence: CDR1 MDHEN, CDR2 SYDVKM. The ends lost 4 bases at V and 5 bases at J; junction bases unmatched: 16. The CDR3 covers 18 residues. CDR3 coding DNA: TGTGCCAGCAGTTCGGGACGACAGGGGGCGTTCGGGGGAACTGAAGCTTTCTTT. This sequence encodes CASSSGRQGAFGGTEAFF.

On this clone itself: One end of the junction fails to match germline, which may point to a read error. The chain links TRBV7-2 to TRBJ2-7; no clear D gene. The V gene's germline CDR1 is SGHTA and CDR2 FQGNSA. The CDR3 has 12 amino acids. As DNA, the CDR3 is TGTGCCAGCAGCTTAGAGGCCGGGTGGGTCAGCTTC. This gives the protein CASSLEAGWVSF.

The rearrangement uses TRBV5-6 and TRBJ2-3; 8 bases match TRBD2. The CDR3 runs to 18 residues. CDR1 is SGHDT and CDR2 is YYEEEE in the germline V gene. V trimming: 0 bases; J trimming: 1 base; junction bases outside the gene matches: 10. CDR3 residues: CASSLDSTSGSRTDTQYF. The DNA for the CDR3 is TGTGCCAGCAGCTTGGATAGCACTAGCGGTTCCCGCACAGATACGCAGTATTTT.

The chain links TRBV25-1 to TRBJ1-1; unclear D gene. This CDR3 has 17 residues. Looked up from germline, CDR1 is MGHDK and CDR2 is SYGVNS. V lost 4 bases to trimming and J lost 0 bases, with 18 bases between them. The CDR3 coding sequence is TGTGCCAGCAGTGTTCCGGGAGGACGGAAAATGAACACTGAAGCTTTCTTT. Its protein product is CASSVPGGRKMNTEAFF. The complete variable domain, with remaining parts taken from reference TRBV25-1 and TRBJ1-1, reads EADIYQTPRYLVIGTGKKITLECSQTMGHDKMYWYQQDPGMELHLIHYSYGVNSTEKGDLSSESTVSRIRTEHFPLTLESARPSHTSQYLCASSVPGGRKMNTEAFFGQGTRLTVV.

The CDR3 reads CATSSGSKGGELFF. DNA of the CDR3: TGTGCCACTTCTAGCGGATCTAAAGGCGGGGAGCTGTTTTTT. V is TRBV28 and J is TRBJ2-2; 7 bases agree with TRBD2. CDR1 and CDR2 (germline): MDHEN, SYDVKM. The CDR3 runs to 14 residues. V dropped 10 bases and J dropped 7; count of bases not matched to a gene: 12.

The J gene is TRBJ2-1, the V gene TRBV18, with 7 bases lining up with TRBD2. CDR3 length equals 17 residues. V lost 1 base and J lost 1; bases outside the gene matches: 7. Germline V CDR1 and CDR2: KGHSH, LQKENI. Here the CDR3 DNA reads TGTGCCAGCTCACCACTAGCGGGCTTTCCTTCCTACAATGAGCAGTTCTTC. Translating it yields CASSPLAGFPSYNEQFF.

The gene calls are TRBV19 and TRBJ1-1; TRBD1 is a possible D gene (6 bases). V was trimmed by 3 bases and J by 5 bases, leaving 10 bases between them. This CDR3 region has 13 residues. Germline lookup yields CDR1 LNHDA and CDR2 SQIVND (reference sequence). CDR3 in DNA: TGTGCCAGTAGTATGTCCCAGGGGACTGAAGCTTTCTTT. As protein: CASSMSQGTEAFF.

This rearrangement joins TRBV11-2 to TRBJ2-1; TRBD2 agrees at 12 bases. Germline assignment: CDR1 SGHAT and CDR2 FQNNGV. The CDR3 is 13 amino acids. V shed 5 bases and J 13 bases; nucleotides not matched to a gene: 6. The CDR3 coding sequence is TGTGCCAGCAGCGCCCTGACTAGCGGGAGTCAGTTCTTC. Translated: CASSALTSGSQFF.

This rearrangement joins TRBV27 to TRBJ1-2; TRBD1 matches 8 bases. There are 15 residues in the CDR3. The germline CDR1 and CDR2 sequences are MNHEY and SMNVEV (reference sequence). The V and J ends lost 6 bases and 3 bases, in that order; junction bases with no gene match: 9. CDR3 sequence: CASRPRQGAYYGYTF. The CDR3 region has the DNA TGTGCCAGCAGACCCCGCCAGGGGGCGTACTATGGCTACACCTTC.

The chain recombines TRBV19 with TRBJ2-5, with a tentative D call TRBD1 (6 bases). The ends were cut back, 5 bases at V and 3 bases at J, with 13 bases in the middle. The CDR3 covers 14 residues. Germline-derived CDR1 and CDR2 are LNHDA and SQIVND (reference sequence). CDR3 DNA sequence: TGTGCCAGTAGTCTCGGGCAGGGGAAAGAGACCCAGTACTTC. This encodes CASSLGQGKETQYF.

The chain links TRBV29-1 to TRBJ2-2; TRBD1 matches at 10 bases. After removal of 6 bases from V and 5 bases from J, the junction contained 9 bases not matched to a gene. CDR1 SQVTM and CDR2 ANQGSEA come from the germline V gene. CDR3 size: 15 residues. The CDR3 is CSVLRQGARTGELFF. CDR3 nucleotides: TGCAGCGTCCTCCGACAGGGGGCGCGGACCGGGGAGCTGTTTTTT.

The chain joins TRBV7-2 to TRBJ2-7; 11 bases match TRBD1. This CDR3 contains 15 residues. J gave up 3 bases and V 5 bases, and 6 bases lay outside the gene matches. Looked up from germline, CDR1 is SGHTA and CDR2 is FQGNSA. CDR3 coding DNA: TGTGCCAGCAGCGACCGGGACAGGGGGTACTACGAGCAGTACTTC. Translated: CASSDRDRGYYEQYF. The whole variable domain, remainder taken from reference TRBV7-2 and TRBJ2-7, is GAGVSQSPSNKVTEKGKDVELRCDPISGHTALYWYRQSLGQGLEFLIYFQGNSAPDKSGLPSDRFSAERTGGSVSTLTIQRTQQEDSAVYLCASSDRDRGYYEQYFGPGTRLTVT.

The chain combines TRBV29-1 with TRBJ1-5; the match to TRBD1 covers 7 bases. The germline V gene has CDR1 SQVTM and CDR2 ANQGSEA. After removal of 5 bases from V and 6 bases from J, the junction contained 7 bases not matched to a gene. The CDR3 is 13 amino acids. The DNA for the CDR3 is TGCAGCGTTAACACAGGGGTGAGTCAGCCCCAGCATTTT. Protein: CSVNTGVSQPQHF.

The chain carries TRBV29-1 and TRBJ2-1; possibly TRBD2 for D (6 bases). Between the trimmed V and J ends, which lost 7 bases and 7 bases, there was a span of 17 bases. This CDR3 spans 13 amino acids. The germline gives CDR1 SQVTM, CDR2 ANQGSEA. The CDR3 is CSGAGPKVNEQFF. The CDR3, as DNA: TGCAGCGGAGCGGGTCCGAAGGTGAATGAGCAGTTCTTC.

The J gene is TRBJ2-3, the V gene TRBV5-6, with 9 bases lining up with TRBD2. J gave up 3 bases and V 4 bases, and 9 bases lay outside the gene matches. The CDR3 consists of 16 residues. The V gene's germline CDR1 is SGHDT and CDR2 YYEEEE. The CDR3 protein is CASSPRAGGRTDTQYF. The DNA for the CDR3 is TGTGCCAGCAGCCCGCGGGCGGGAGGGCGGACAGATACGCAGTATTTT. Combining the CDR3 with reference TRBV5-6 and TRBJ2-3 gives the whole variable domain DAGVTQSPTHLIKTRGQQVTLRCSPKSGHDTVSWYQQALGQGPQFIFQYYEEEERQRGNFPDRFSGHQFPNYSSELNVNALLLGDSALYLCASSPRAGGRTDTQYFGPGTRLTVL.

The chain links TRBV6-6 to TRBJ2-1, with TRBD2 matching over 10 bases. Losses at the gene ends were 7 bases for V and 7 bases for J; bases not matched to a gene: 7. The CDR3 is 14 residues long. The germline gives CDR1 MNHNY, CDR2 SVGAGI (reference sequence). The CDR3 DNA sequence: TGTGCCAGCAATAAGCGGGAGGGAGGGAATGAGCAGTTCTTC. This sequence encodes CASNKREGGNEQFF.

V gene TRBV7-9 combines with J gene TRBJ2-6; no clear D. This CDR3 has 17 residues. Trimming shortened V by 6 bases and J by 0 bases, and 15 bases separated the two germline ends. Germline V gives CDR1 SEHNR, CDR2 FQNEAQ (reference sequence). The CDR3 region has the DNA TGTGCCAGCAGTTTGGGCAGCCAGAGCTCTGGGGCCAACGTCCTGACTTTC. As protein: CASSLGSQSSGANVLTF.

The rearrangement uses TRBV28 and TRBJ2-5; maybe TRBD2 (6 bases). CDR1 MDHEN and CDR2 SYDVKM come from the germline V gene. V was cut by 10 bases and J by 11 bases, with 20 bases left in between. CDR3 length: 12 residues. The CDR3 DNA reads TGTGCCACCGGGACGAATCGTCGGGAGCAGTACTTC. Its protein is CATGTNRREQYF.